This TCR beta chain was captured in a study of blood T cell repertoires in COVID-19. The wider study: Whether acute or convalescent, the COVID-19 samples came from the United States, Italy and Spain.

In the study's own analysis: How many nucleated cells were present was estimated from reference gene primer amplification. Generated by immunoSEQ multiplex PCR, the TCRdb table keeps only in-frame clones and is missing some. V and J calls plus clone size are reproduced from that table; the DNA served to infer D and trimming. The sample shows 70,000 to 85,000 clones, more than 85% of them seen only once. The sequencing input was peripheral blood. This receptor was taken from a woman in her fifties or sixties with active COVID-19.

CDR3 in DNA: TGTGCCAGCACCACGACAGGGGTCGGTGGCTACACCTTC. It yields the protein CASTTTGVGGYTF. The V gene is TRBV4-2, the J gene TRBJ1-2; the match to TRBD1 covers 8 bases. Germline lookup yields CDR1 LGHNA and CDR2 YNFKEQ. With V trimmed by 7 bases and J by 7 bases, 8 bases remained unmatched. This CDR3 has 13 residues.